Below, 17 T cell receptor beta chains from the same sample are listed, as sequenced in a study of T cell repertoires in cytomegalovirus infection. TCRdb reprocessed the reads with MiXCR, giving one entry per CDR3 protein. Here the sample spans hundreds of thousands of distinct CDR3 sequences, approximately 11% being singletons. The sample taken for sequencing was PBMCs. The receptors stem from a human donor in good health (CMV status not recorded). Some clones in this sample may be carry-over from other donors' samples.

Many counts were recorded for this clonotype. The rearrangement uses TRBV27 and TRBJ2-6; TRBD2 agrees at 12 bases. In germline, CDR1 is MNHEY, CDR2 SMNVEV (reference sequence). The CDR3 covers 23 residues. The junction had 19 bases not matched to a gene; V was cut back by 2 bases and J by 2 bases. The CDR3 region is CASSLRLAGVGQSVRAGANVLTF. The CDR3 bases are TGTGCCAGCAGTTTAAGACTAGCGGGAGTAGGACAGTCGGTTCGAGCTGGGGCCAACGTCCTGACTTTC.

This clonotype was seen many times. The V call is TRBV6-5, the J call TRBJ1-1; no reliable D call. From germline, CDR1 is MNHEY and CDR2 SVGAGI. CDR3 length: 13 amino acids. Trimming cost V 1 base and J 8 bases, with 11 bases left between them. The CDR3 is CASSYWTIREAFF. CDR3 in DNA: TGTGCCAGCAGTTACTGGACCATTCGGGAAGCTTTCTTT.

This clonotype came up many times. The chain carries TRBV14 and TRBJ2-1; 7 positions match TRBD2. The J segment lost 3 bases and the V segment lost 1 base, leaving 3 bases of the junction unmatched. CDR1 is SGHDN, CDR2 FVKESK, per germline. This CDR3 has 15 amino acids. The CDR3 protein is CASSQVGDYYNEQFF. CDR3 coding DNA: TGTGCCAGCAGCCAAGTTGGGGACTACTACAATGAGCAGTTCTTC.

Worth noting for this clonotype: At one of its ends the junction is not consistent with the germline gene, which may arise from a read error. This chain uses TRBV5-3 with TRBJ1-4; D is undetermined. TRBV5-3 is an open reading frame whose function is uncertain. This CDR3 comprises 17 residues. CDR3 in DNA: TGTGCCAGCAGCTTGTGGGTGTCCGCTCTTCGTAATGAAAAACTGTTTTTT. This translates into CASSLWVSALRNEKLFF.

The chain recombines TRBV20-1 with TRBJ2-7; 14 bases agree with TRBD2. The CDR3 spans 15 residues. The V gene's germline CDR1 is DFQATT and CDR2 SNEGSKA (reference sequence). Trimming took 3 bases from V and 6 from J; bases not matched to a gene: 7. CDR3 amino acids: CSARGGLAGVGEQYF. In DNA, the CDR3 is TGCAGTGCTAGGGGGGGACTAGCGGGAGTTGGCGAGCAGTACTTC.

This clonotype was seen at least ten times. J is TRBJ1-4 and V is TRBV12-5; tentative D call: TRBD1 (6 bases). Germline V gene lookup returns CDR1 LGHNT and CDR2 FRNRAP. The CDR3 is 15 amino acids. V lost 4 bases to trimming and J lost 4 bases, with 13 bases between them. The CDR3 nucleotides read TGTGCTAGTGGTTCAATTCAGGGGCTTAATGAAAAACTGTTTTTT. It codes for CASGSIQGLNEKLFF.

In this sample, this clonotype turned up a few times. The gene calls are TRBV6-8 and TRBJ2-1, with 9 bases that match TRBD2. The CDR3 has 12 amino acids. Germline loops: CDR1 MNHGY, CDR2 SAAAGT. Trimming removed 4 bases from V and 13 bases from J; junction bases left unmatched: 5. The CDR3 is CASSSPGTSQFF. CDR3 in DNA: TGTGCCAGCAGTTCTCCCGGGACTAGCCAGTTCTTC.

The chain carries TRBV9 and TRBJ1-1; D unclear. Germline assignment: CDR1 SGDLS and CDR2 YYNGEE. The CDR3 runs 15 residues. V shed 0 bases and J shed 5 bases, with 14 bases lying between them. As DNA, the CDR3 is TGTGCCAGCAGCGTAGCTACGGGGAGTAGGACTGAAGCTTTCTTT. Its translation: CASSVATGSRTEAFF. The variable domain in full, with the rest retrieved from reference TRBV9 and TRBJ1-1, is DSGVTQTPKHLITATGQRVTLRCSPRSGDLSVYWYQQSLDQGLQFLIQYYNGEERAKGNILERFSAQQFPDLHSELNLSSLELGDSALYFCASSVATGSRTEAFFGQGTRLTVV.

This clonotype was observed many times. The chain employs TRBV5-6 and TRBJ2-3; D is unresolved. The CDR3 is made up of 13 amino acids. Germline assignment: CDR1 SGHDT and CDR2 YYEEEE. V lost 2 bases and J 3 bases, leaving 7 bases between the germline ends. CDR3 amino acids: CASSFRPTDTQYF. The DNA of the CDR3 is TGTGCCAGCAGCTTCCGTCCGACAGATACGCAGTATTTT.

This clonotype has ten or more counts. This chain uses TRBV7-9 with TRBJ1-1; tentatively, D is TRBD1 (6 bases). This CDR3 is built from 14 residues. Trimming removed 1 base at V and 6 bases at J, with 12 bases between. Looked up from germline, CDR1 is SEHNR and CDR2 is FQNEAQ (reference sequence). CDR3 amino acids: CASSLVIGGSEAFF. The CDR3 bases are TGTGCCAGCAGCTTAGTTATAGGGGGGTCTGAAGCTTTCTTT.

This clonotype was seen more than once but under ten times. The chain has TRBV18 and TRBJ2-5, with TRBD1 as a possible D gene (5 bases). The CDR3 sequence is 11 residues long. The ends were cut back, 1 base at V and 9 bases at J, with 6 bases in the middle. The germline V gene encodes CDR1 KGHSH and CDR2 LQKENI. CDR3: CASSPQGAQYF. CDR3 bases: TGTGCCAGCTCACCACAAGGGGCCCAGTACTTC.

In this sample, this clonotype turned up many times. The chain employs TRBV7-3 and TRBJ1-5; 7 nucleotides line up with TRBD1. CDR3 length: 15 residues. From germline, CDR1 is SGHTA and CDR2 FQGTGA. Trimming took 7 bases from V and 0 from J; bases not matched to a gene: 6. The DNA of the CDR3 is TGTGCCAGCAACAAGGGGGCAGTTAGCAATCAGCCCCAGCATTTT. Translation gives CASNKGAVSNQPQHF.

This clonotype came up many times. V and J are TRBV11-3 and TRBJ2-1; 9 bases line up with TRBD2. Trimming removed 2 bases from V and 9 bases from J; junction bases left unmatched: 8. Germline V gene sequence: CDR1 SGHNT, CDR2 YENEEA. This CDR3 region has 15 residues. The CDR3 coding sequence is TGTGCCAGCAGCTTACGGTTAGCGGGAGTGAGTGAGCAGTTCTTC. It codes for CASSLRLAGVSEQFF.

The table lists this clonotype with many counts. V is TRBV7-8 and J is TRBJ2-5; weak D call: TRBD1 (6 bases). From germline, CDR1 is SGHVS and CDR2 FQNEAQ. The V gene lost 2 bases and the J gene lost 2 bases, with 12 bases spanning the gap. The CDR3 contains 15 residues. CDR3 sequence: CASSLFHREQETQYF. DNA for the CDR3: TGTGCCAGCAGCTTATTTCACAGGGAACAAGAGACCCAGTACTTC.

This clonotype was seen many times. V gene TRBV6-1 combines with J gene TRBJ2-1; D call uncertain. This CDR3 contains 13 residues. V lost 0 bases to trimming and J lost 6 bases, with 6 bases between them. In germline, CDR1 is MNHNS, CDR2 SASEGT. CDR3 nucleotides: TGTGCCAGCAGTGAAGCAGGTTCCAATGAGCAGTTCTTC. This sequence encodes CASSEAGSNEQFF.

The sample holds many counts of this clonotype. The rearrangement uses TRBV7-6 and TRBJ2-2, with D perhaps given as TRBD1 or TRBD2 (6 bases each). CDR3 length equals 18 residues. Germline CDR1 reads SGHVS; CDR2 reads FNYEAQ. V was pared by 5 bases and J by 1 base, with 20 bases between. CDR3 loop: CASSARPEGEMNTGELFF. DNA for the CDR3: TGTGCCAGCAGCGCCAGGCCGGAGGGGGAGATGAACACCGGGGAGCTGTTTTTT.

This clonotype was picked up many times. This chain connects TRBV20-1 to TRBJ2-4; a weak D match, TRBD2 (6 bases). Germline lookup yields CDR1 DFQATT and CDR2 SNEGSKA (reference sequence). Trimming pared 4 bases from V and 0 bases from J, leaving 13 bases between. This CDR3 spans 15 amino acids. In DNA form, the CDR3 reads TGCAGTGCTACCCCGGGACTGGAAGCCAAAAACATTCAGTACTTC. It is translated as CSATPGLEAKNIQYF.